The clone carrying this TCR beta chain has a single count. PCR used 60 Vbeta primers and 13 Jbeta primers. Using immunoSEQ multiplex PCR, the repertoire was profiled, and TCRdb retains in-frame clones only, with some absent. The sample includes 150,000 to 200,000 clones, 75% to 90% of them seen just once. The data stem from a study of cytomegalovirus exposure and HLA in healthy donors. With V trimmed by 5 bases and J by 3 bases, 7 bases remained unmatched. CDR3 length: 15 residues. Germline lookup yields CDR1 SGHTA and CDR2 FQGTGA. Sequencing input: PBMCs. This TCR derives from a man over 45 in good health and CMV-seronegative. The rearrangement links TRBV7-3 to TRBJ2-7; the match to TRBD2 covers 10 bases. The DNA for the CDR3 is TGTGCCAGCAGCCCCCGACTAGCGGGTGTCTACGAGCAGTACTTC. Translated, it gives CASSPRLAGVYEQYF.